The next 20 T cell receptor beta chains were all read from a single sample in a study of T cell responses to AZD1222 COVID-19 vaccine. Profiled with immunoSEQ multiplex PCR; TCRdb holds only in-frame clones, not every one. The sample has 90,000 or so clones; 80% to 90% are singletons. This material consisted of peripheral blood, taken on day 0 of AZD1222 vaccination. These receptors all stem from an adult in good health.

This chain connects TRBV28 to TRBJ2-7; D is possibly TRBD2 (6 bases). CDR3 length: 15 amino acids. Trimming cost V 5 bases and J 2 bases, with 16 bases left between them. Per the germline V gene, CDR1 is MDHEN and CDR2 is SYDVKM. CDR3 protein: CASSASGTWAYEQYF. The CDR3 coding sequence is TGTGCCAGCAGTGCTTCCGGGACTTGGGCCTACGAGCAGTACTTC.

V usage is TRBV9 and J usage is TRBJ1-4; D unclear. CDR1 is SGDLS and CDR2 is YYNGEE in the germline V gene. V lost 1 base and J lost 0, with 7 bases in between. The length of the CDR3 is 15 residues. Here the CDR3 DNA reads TGTGCCAGCAGCGTAAGGCCCGCAACTAATGAAAAACTGTTTTTT. Translating it yields CASSVRPATNEKLFF.

This rearrangement joins TRBV7-6 to TRBJ2-6; D is undetermined. Germline CDR1 and CDR2: SGHVS and FNYEAQ. The CDR3 is 14 residues long. With 4 bases removed from V and 0 bases from J, the gap between germline ends came to 4 bases. The CDR3 region has the DNA TGTGCCAGCAGCTCCGCCTCTGGGGCCAACGTCCTGACTTTC. Residues: CASSSASGANVLTF.

This clone occurred a few times. This sequence joins TRBV19 and TRBJ1-5; a weak D match, TRBD1 (6 bases). CDR3 length equals 17 residues. Between the trimmed V and J ends, which lost 3 bases and 6 bases, there was a span of 21 bases. CDR1 and CDR2 (germline): LNHDA, SQIVND (reference sequence). The CDR3 spells CASSIYSGDINGQPQHF. CDR3 sequence (DNA): TGTGCCAGTAGTATTTATAGCGGGGACATAAATGGTCAGCCCCAGCATTTT.

This clone came up once. The rearrangement uses TRBV7-9 and TRBJ2-7, with 7 nucleotides matching TRBD2. The CDR3 covers 18 residues. Germline V gene sequence: CDR1 SEHNR, CDR2 FQNEAQ (reference sequence). J was trimmed by 1 base and V by 7 bases; bases with no gene match: 19. The CDR3 loop is CASTKKCLRPGGSYEQYF. In DNA form, the CDR3 reads TGTGCCAGCACCAAAAAGTGTTTAAGACCGGGGGGATCCTACGAGCAGTACTTC.

The V call is TRBV7-2, the J call TRBJ2-3; D uncertain. The CDR3 totals 13 residues. CDR1 SGHTA and CDR2 FQGNSA come from the germline V gene. The V gene lost 1 base and the J gene lost 6 bases, with 8 bases spanning the gap. CDR3 sequence: CASSLGLSDTQYF. The CDR3 nucleotides read TGTGCCAGCAGCTTAGGACTGTCGGATACGCAGTATTTT.

J is TRBJ2-2 and V is TRBV11-3, with a possible D match to TRBD1 (5 bases). CDR1 is SGHNT and CDR2 is YENEEA in the germline V gene. V shed 0 bases and J shed 2 bases, with 7 bases lying between them. CDR3 length: 15 residues. The CDR3 DNA follows: TGTGCCAGCAGCTTAGACAGGGCCAACACCGGGGAGCTGTTTTTT. It translates to CASSLDRANTGELFF.

The CDR3: CASSPRGLTRTDTQYF. In DNA, the CDR3 is TGTGCCAGCAGCCCCCGAGGACTTACCCGCACAGATACGCAGTATTTT. The gene calls are TRBV3-1 (or the pseudogene TRBV3-2) and TRBJ2-3; D perhaps matches TRBD2 (5 bases). Looked up from germline, CDR1 is LGHDT and CDR2 is YNNKEL (reference sequence). This CDR3 is built from 16 residues. Trimming removed 4 bases from V and 1 base from J, with 15 bases in between.

This sequence joins TRBV28 and TRBJ1-5; maybe TRBD1 (5 bases). The CDR3 spans 13 residues. Germline CDR1 MDHEN, CDR2 SYDVKM. V was clipped by 3 bases and J by 7 bases, with 10 bases between them. The DNA of the CDR3 is TGTGCCAGCAGTTTGGCAGGGAAGCAGCCCCAGCATTTT. Protein product: CASSLAGKQPQHF.

This clone is medium-sized in the sample. The chain employs TRBV11-2 and TRBJ2-7, with 7 bases fitting TRBD1. CDR1 is SGHAT, CDR2 FQNNGV, per germline. With 2 bases clipped from V and 2 bases from J, the junction kept 6 bases outside the gene matches. This CDR3 contains 15 residues. CDR3 sequence reads: CASSLSGTETYEQYF. The CDR3 DNA reads TGTGCCAGCAGCTTATCCGGGACAGAAACCTACGAGCAGTACTTC.

This chain uses TRBV28 with TRBJ2-5; D is perhaps TRBD1 (6 bases). The CDR3 is 14 residues long. V was shortened by 3 bases and J by 6 bases, with 14 bases between the two germline ends. Germline assignment: CDR1 MDHEN and CDR2 SYDVKM. The CDR3 protein is CASSLRTGPKTQYF. The CDR3 nucleotides are TGTGCCAGCAGTTTGCGCACAGGGCCGAAGACCCAGTACTTC.

CDR3 residues: CASSPGDSPLHF. In nucleotides, the CDR3 is TGTGCCAGCAGCCCGGGGGATTCACCCCTCCACTTT. V is TRBV11-3 and J is TRBJ1-6; tentatively, D is TRBD1 (5 bases). Looked up from germline, CDR1 is SGHNT and CDR2 is YENEEA. CDR3 size: 12 residues. V was trimmed by 5 bases and J by 8 bases, leaving 7 bases between them.

This clone was observed a single time. The chain employs TRBV30 and TRBJ2-7, with D maybe TRBD1 (6 bases). The germline V gene has CDR1 GTSNPN and CDR2 SVGIG (reference sequence). The CDR3 covers 15 residues. V was shortened by 2 bases and J by 7 bases, with 21 bases between the two germline ends. The CDR3, as DNA: TGTGCCTGGAGTCCCGGGGTGGCAGGGGAACGGGAGCAGTACTTC. It translates to CAWSPGVAGEREQYF.

J is TRBJ2-7 and V is TRBV28; tentatively, D is TRBD1 (6 bases). The CDR3 has 12 residues. Trimming stripped 5 bases from V and 9 bases from J, with 14 bases between. CDR1 is MDHEN, CDR2 SYDVKM, per germline. The CDR3, as DNA: TGTGCCAGCAGTCCGACAGGAATGAGGCAGTACTTC. This sequence encodes CASSPTGMRQYF.

The chain combines TRBV28 with TRBJ2-2, with no clear D. The CDR3 contains 15 residues. V was trimmed by 4 bases and J by 3 bases, leaving 12 bases between them. Germline CDR1 MDHEN, CDR2 SYDVKM. The CDR3 region is CASSSHPRYTGELFF. In DNA form, the CDR3 reads TGTGCCAGCAGTTCCCATCCCCGATACACCGGGGAGCTGTTTTTT. Supplemented by reference TRBV28 and TRBJ2-2, the full variable domain reads DVKVTQSSRYLVKRTGEKVFLECVQDMDHENMFWYRQDPGLGLRLIYFSYDVKMKEKGDIPEGYSVSREKKERFSLILESASTNQTSMYLCASSSHPRYTGELFFGEGSRLTVL.

CDR3 sequence reads: CASSETGTGAYEQFF. In DNA form, the CDR3 reads TGTGCCAGCAGCGAGACCGGGACAGGGGCTTATGAGCAGTTCTTC. The gene calls are TRBV7-8 and TRBJ2-1; 10 bases line up with TRBD1. Germline-derived CDR1 and CDR2 are SGHVS and FQNEAQ. The V and J ends lost 5 bases and 8 bases, in that order; junction bases with no gene match: 9. The CDR3 runs to 15 residues.

The chain is built from TRBV19 and TRBJ2-5, with 9 bases that match TRBD1. The germline V gene has CDR1 LNHDA and CDR2 SQIVND (reference sequence). V was clipped by 11 bases and J by 4 bases; unmatched bases: 11. The CDR3 is made up of 14 amino acids. The CDR3, as DNA: TGTGCCCGGGTGGGGGACAGGGTAGGAGAGACCCAGTACTTC. Its translation is CARVGDRVGETQYF.

The chain carries TRBV7-9 and TRBJ2-7; TRBD2 matches 11 bases. Germline assignment: CDR1 SEHNR and CDR2 FQNEAQ (reference sequence). The J segment lost 7 bases and the V segment lost 1 base, leaving 9 bases of the junction unmatched. CDR3 length: 16 residues. This chain's CDR3 is CASSLVVLAGVGEQYF. The CDR3 DNA reads TGTGCCAGCAGCTTAGTCGTACTAGCGGGAGTCGGGGAGCAGTACTTC.

This clone was detected only a few times. This chain joins TRBV12-3 or TRBV12-4 and TRBJ1-2; 9 bases are shared with TRBD1. The CDR3 is made up of 13 amino acids. The J segment lost 8 bases and the V segment lost 1 base, leaving 2 bases of the junction unmatched. The CDR3 reads CASSLGTGEGYTF. CDR3 nucleotides: TGTGCCAGCAGTTTAGGGACAGGGGAAGGCTACACCTTC.

The J gene is TRBJ1-4, the V gene TRBV7-2; D might be TRBD1 (5 bases). This CDR3 has 14 residues. The V and J ends lost 5 bases and 8 bases respectively, with 15 bases between them. The germline V gene encodes CDR1 SGHTA and CDR2 FQGNSA. For the CDR3, the DNA is TGTGCCAGCAGCCTTGGGCAGGGAGGGGAAAAACTGTTTTTT. Translating it yields CASSLGQGGEKLFF.